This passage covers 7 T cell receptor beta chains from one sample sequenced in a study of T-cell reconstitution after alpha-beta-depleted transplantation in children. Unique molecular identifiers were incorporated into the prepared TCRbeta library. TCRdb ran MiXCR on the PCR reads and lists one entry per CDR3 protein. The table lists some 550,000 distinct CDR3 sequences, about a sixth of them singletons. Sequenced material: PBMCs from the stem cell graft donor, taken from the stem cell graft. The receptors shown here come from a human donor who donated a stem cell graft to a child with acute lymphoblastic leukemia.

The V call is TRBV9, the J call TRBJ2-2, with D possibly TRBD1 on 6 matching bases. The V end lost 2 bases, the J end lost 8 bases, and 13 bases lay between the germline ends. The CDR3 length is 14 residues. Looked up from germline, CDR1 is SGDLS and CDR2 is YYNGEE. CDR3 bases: TGTGCCAGCAGCGTCTCAGGGGTGGCGGGGGAGCTGTTTTTT. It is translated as CASSVSGVAGELFF. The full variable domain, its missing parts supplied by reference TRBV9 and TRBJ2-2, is DSGVTQTPKHLITATGQRVTLRCSPRSGDLSVYWYQQSLDQGLQFLIQYYNGEERAKGNILERFSAQQFPDLHSELNLSSLELGDSALYFCASSVSGVAGELFFGEGSRLTVL.

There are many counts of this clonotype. The CDR3 DNA follows: TGCAGCGTTGAAGATTTGGCGAACACTGAAGCTTTCTTT. Translated: CSVEDLANTEAFF. The V call is TRBV29-1, the J call TRBJ1-1, with unresolved D. This CDR3 comprises 13 residues. Germline loops: CDR1 SQVTM, CDR2 ANQGSEA. The V end was cut by 0 bases, the J end by 1 base, with 6 bases between.

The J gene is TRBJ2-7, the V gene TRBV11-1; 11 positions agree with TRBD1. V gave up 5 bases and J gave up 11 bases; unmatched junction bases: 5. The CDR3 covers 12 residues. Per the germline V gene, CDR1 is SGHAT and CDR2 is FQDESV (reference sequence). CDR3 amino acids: CASSRDRGTEYF. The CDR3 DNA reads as TGTGCCAGCAGCCGGGACAGGGGGACTGAGTACTTC.

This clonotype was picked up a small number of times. CDR3 sequence (DNA): TGCAGTGCTAGATTAACAGCCTCCTACGAGCAGTACTTC. This sequence encodes CSARLTASYEQYF. V gene TRBV20-1 combines with J gene TRBJ2-7; no definite D call. Germline V CDR1 and CDR2: DFQATT, SNEGSKA (reference sequence). This CDR3 has 13 residues. The V end lost 2 bases, the J end lost 0 bases, and 8 bases lay between the germline ends.

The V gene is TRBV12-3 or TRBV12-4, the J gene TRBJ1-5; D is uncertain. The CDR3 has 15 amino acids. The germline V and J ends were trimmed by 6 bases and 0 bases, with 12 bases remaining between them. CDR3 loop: CASSPLGISNQPQHF. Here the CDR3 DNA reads TGTGCCAGCAGCCCCCTAGGAATTAGCAATCAGCCCCAGCATTTT.

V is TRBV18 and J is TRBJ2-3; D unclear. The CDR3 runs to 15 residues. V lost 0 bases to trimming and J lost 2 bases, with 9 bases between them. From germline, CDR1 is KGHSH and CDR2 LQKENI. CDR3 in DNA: TGTGCCAGCTCACCACCGGGCTACCTCACAGATACGCAGTATTTT. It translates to CASSPPGYLTDTQYF.

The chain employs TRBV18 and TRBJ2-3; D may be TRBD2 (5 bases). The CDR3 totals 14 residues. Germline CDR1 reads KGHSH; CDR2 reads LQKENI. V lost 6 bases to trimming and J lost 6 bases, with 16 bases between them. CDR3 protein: CASSYGVDSDTQYF. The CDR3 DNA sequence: TGTGCCAGCTCTTACGGGGTGGATTCCGATACGCAGTATTTT.